These 22 T cell receptor beta chains originate from one sample sequenced in a study of blood T cell repertoires in COVID-19. Only in-frame clones appear in the TCRdb table, and some are missing; sequencing was by immunoSEQ multiplex PCR. The data contain 300,000 to 350,000 clones, around 90% of them singletons. The specimen was peripheral blood. The origin of the receptors is a man aged 18 to 29 with active or convalescent COVID-19.

J is TRBJ2-3 and V is TRBV18; 13 bases agree with TRBD2. The CDR3 totals 16 residues. V dropped 6 bases and J dropped 4; count of bases not matched to a gene: 7. Germline CDR1 KGHSH, CDR2 LQKENI. The CDR3: CASSPGLAGVSDTQYF. In nucleotides, the CDR3 is TGTGCCAGCTCCCCTGGACTAGCGGGGGTGTCAGATACGCAGTATTTT.

V is TRBV14 and J is TRBJ2-1; the D gene is possibly TRBD2 (5 bases). V lost 1 base and J 1 base, leaving 14 bases between the germline ends. Germline V gene sequence: CDR1 SGHDN, CDR2 FVKESK. CDR3 size: 17 residues. CDR3 region: CASSQAFGERSYNEQFF. CDR3 nucleotide sequence: TGTGCCAGCAGCCAAGCATTCGGGGAGCGGTCCTACAATGAGCAGTTCTTC.

The CDR3 DNA sequence: TGTGCCAGCAGCTCCGGGACAACTCCTAGCACAGATACGCAGTATTTT. The encoded protein is CASSSGTTPSTDTQYF. This chain connects TRBV7-3 to TRBJ2-3, with D perhaps TRBD1 (6 bases). The ends were cut back, 4 bases at V and 0 bases at J, with 14 bases in the middle. This CDR3 has 16 amino acids. Germline V gene sequence: CDR1 SGHTA, CDR2 FQGTGA.

This chain links TRBV13 with TRBJ1-2; D is unresolved. There are 14 residues in the CDR3. The germline V gene encodes CDR1 PRHDT and CDR2 FYEKMQ (reference sequence). The V end was cut by 0 bases, the J end by 0 bases, with 5 bases between. DNA for the CDR3: TGTGCCAGCAGCTTAGGGACACCTAACTATGGCTACACCTTC. Protein product: CASSLGTPNYGYTF.

The chain recombines TRBV5-1 with TRBJ2-6; TRBD1 agrees at 7 bases. J gave up 4 bases and V 0 bases, and 4 bases lay outside the gene matches. CDR3 length equals 16 residues. Germline V gives CDR1 SGHRS, CDR2 YFSETQ. The CDR3 DNA is TGCGCCAGCAGCTTGGCGACAGGGTCCGGGGCCAACGTCCTGACTTTC. Protein: CASSLATGSGANVLTF. The full variable domain, its missing parts supplied by reference TRBV5-1 and TRBJ2-6, is KAGVTQTPRYLIKTRGQQVTLSCSPISGHRSVSWYQQTPGQGLQFLFEYFSETQRNKGNFPGRFSGRQFSNSRSEMNVSTLELGDSALYLCASSLATGSGANVLTFGAGSRLTVL.

The CDR3 bases are TGCGCCAGCAGCCCTGGGGGGGTCTCCTACAATGAGCAGTTCTTC. As protein: CASSPGGVSYNEQFF. The chain links TRBV5-1 to TRBJ2-1; 7 nucleotides line up with TRBD2. CDR1 and CDR2 (germline): SGHRS, YFSETQ. Trimming at V came to 4 bases and at J to 0 bases, leaving 4 bases not matched to a gene. The CDR3 is 15 residues long.

The chain is built from TRBV7-2 and TRBJ1-5; D may be TRBD1 (5 bases). The CDR3 is 15 residues long. Germline lookup yields CDR1 SGHTA and CDR2 FQGNSA. V lost 2 bases and J lost 9, with 17 bases in between. The CDR3 bases are TGTGCCAGCAGCTTAACCGGTACCGCTACAGGGCCCCAGCATTTT. Amino acids: CASSLTGTATGPQHF.

The chain recombines TRBV9 with TRBJ2-1, with 14 bases that match TRBD2. The CDR3 sequence is 17 residues long. From germline, CDR1 is SGDLS and CDR2 YYNGEE. Trimming removed 4 bases from V and 1 base from J; junction bases left unmatched: 4. The CDR3 protein is CASSPRTSGRSYNEQFF. CDR3 bases: TGTGCCAGCAGCCCTAGGACTAGCGGGAGGTCCTACAATGAGCAGTTCTTC.

V usage is TRBV5-5 and J usage is TRBJ1-4, with no clear D. Germline V gives CDR1 SGHKS, CDR2 YYEKEE (reference sequence). The CDR3 runs 16 residues. V dropped 0 bases and J dropped 0 bases, with 9 bases sitting between them. CDR3 sequence: CASSLVGVATNEKLFF. The CDR3 coding sequence is TGTGCCAGCAGCTTGGTCGGGGTTGCAACTAATGAAAAACTGTTTTTT.

The chain couples TRBV3-1 (or the pseudogene TRBV3-2) to TRBJ2-2, with D unclear. Germline CDR1 and CDR2: LGHDT and YNNKEL (reference sequence). V lost 4 bases and J lost 0, with 9 bases in between. The CDR3 totals 15 residues. The CDR3 DNA reads as TGTGCCAGCAGCCGGCTAGTGGCGAACACCGGGGAGCTGTTTTTT. Its translation: CASSRLVANTGELFF.

The chain has TRBV27 and TRBJ1-6; tentatively, D is TRBD1 (6 bases). Germline V gene lookup returns CDR1 MNHEY and CDR2 SMNVEV (reference sequence). CDR3 size: 14 residues. V dropped 7 bases and J dropped 10 bases, with 17 bases sitting between them. CDR3 sequence: CASNRVAGLSPLHF. The CDR3 DNA reads TGTGCCAGCAACAGGGTTGCGGGACTATCACCCCTCCACTTT.

The chain is built from TRBV27 and TRBJ1-1, with 8 bases matching TRBD1. The V gene's germline CDR1 is MNHEY and CDR2 SMNVEV (reference sequence). This CDR3 comprises 17 residues. V lost 0 bases, J lost 5 bases, and 11 bases stayed unmatched. For the CDR3, the DNA is TGTGCCAGCAGTTTATCGGGGGCAGGGGGCATTTTGACTGAAGCTTTCTTT. It yields the protein CASSLSGAGGILTEAFF.

V usage is TRBV2 and J usage is TRBJ1-4; D is unclear. Germline assignment: CDR1 SNHLY and CDR2 FYNNEI. V lost 3 bases and J 5 bases, leaving 10 bases between the germline ends. CDR3 length: 14 residues. The CDR3 DNA reads TGTGCCAGCAGTGACGCAGGATCGAATGAAAAACTGTTTTTT. Protein: CASSDAGSNEKLFF. The variable domain in full, completed from reference TRBV2 and TRBJ1-4, reads EPEVTQTPSHQVTQMGQEVILRCVPISNHLYFYWYRQILGQKVEFLVSFYNNEISEKSEIFDDQFSVERPDGSNFTLKIRSTKLEDSAMYFCASSDAGSNEKLFFGSGTQLSVL.

This clone was found once. V is TRBV9 and J is TRBJ1-4; 7 nucleotides agree with TRBD1. CDR1 is SGDLS, CDR2 YYNGEE, per germline. The CDR3 covers 16 residues. V was pared by 1 base and J by 0 bases, with 3 bases of the junction left unmatched. CDR3 amino acids: CASSVRTGATNEKLFF. For the CDR3, the DNA is TGTGCCAGCAGCGTACGCACAGGGGCAACTAATGAAAAACTGTTTTTT.

V and J are TRBV19 and TRBJ2-1, with TRBD2 identical over 9 bases. With V trimmed by 6 bases and J by 8 bases, 11 bases remained unmatched. The germline CDR1 and CDR2 sequences are LNHDA and SQIVND (reference sequence). CDR3 length equals 15 residues. CDR3 DNA sequence: TGTGCCAGTAGCCCTCGGAGCGGGGGGCGCGATGAGCAGTTCTTC. Protein sequence: CASSPRSGGRDEQFF.

J is TRBJ2-2 and V is TRBV29-1, with 9 nucleotides matching TRBD1. V shed 7 bases, J shed 3 bases, and the junction held 9 bases outside the gene matches. The CDR3 is made up of 15 amino acids. Germline CDR1 and CDR2: SQVTM and ANQGSEA. Written as DNA, the CDR3 is TGCAGCGCGAAGCAACAGGGGGCTTACACCGGGGAGCTGTTTTTT. This gives the protein CSAKQQGAYTGELFF.

V gene TRBV19 combines with J gene TRBJ2-7, with 8 bases aligning to TRBD2. The germline gives CDR1 LNHDA, CDR2 SQIVND (reference sequence). Trimming cost V 7 bases and J 7 bases; bases outside gene matches: 9. The CDR3 is 13 amino acids. Written as DNA, the CDR3 is TGTGCCAGTAACCCCGGGAGGGCGGGAGAGCAGTACTTC. It encodes CASNPGRAGEQYF.

The table lists this clone with a few counts. The V and J genes are TRBV28 and TRBJ1-5; a possible D gene is TRBD1 (5 bases). Trimming pared 7 bases from V and 0 bases from J, leaving 7 bases between. The CDR3 has 13 residues. Germline V CDR1 and CDR2: MDHEN, SYDVKM. The CDR3 is CASTGPSNQPQHF. CDR3 nucleotide sequence: TGTGCCAGCACAGGGCCTAGCAATCAGCCCCAGCATTTT.

This sequence joins TRBV5-4 and TRBJ2-5; TRBD2 agrees at 7 bases. The CDR3 extends over 14 amino acids. CDR1 is SGHNT and CDR2 is YYREEE in the germline V gene (reference sequence). V dropped 4 bases and J dropped 1; count of bases not matched to a gene: 4. Here the CDR3 reads CASSVSGAQETQYF. The CDR3 nucleotides read TGTGCCAGCAGCGTCAGCGGGGCCCAAGAGACCCAGTACTTC.

There are a few counts of this clone. The chain links TRBV4-3 to TRBJ2-7; D is unclear. The germline gives CDR1 LGHNA, CDR2 YSLEER. The V gene lost 2 bases and the J gene lost 0 bases, with 8 bases spanning the gap. This CDR3 has 14 residues. CDR3 coding DNA: TGCGCCAGCAGCCAACAGTACAGCTCCTACGAGCAGTACTTC. Protein product: CASSQQYSSYEQYF.

The V gene is TRBV10-3, the J gene TRBJ1-1; 7 nucleotides align to TRBD1. Trimming at V came to 3 bases and at J to 6 bases, leaving 13 bases not matched to a gene. The CDR3 runs 16 residues. From germline, CDR1 is ENHRY and CDR2 SYGVKD. CDR3 in amino acids: CAISDSNTGALAEAFF. The CDR3 region has the DNA TGTGCCATCAGTGACAGCAACACAGGGGCGCTAGCTGAAGCTTTCTTT.

The chain links TRBV11-2 to TRBJ1-1, with TRBD1 identical over 8 bases. The V and J ends lost 6 bases and 3 bases, in that order; junction bases with no gene match: 6. Per the germline V gene, CDR1 is SGHAT and CDR2 is FQNNGV. The CDR3 contains 14 residues. CDR3 sequence reads: CASRRTGGDTEAFF. The CDR3 DNA follows: TGTGCCAGCAGACGCACAGGGGGGGACACTGAAGCTTTCTTT.